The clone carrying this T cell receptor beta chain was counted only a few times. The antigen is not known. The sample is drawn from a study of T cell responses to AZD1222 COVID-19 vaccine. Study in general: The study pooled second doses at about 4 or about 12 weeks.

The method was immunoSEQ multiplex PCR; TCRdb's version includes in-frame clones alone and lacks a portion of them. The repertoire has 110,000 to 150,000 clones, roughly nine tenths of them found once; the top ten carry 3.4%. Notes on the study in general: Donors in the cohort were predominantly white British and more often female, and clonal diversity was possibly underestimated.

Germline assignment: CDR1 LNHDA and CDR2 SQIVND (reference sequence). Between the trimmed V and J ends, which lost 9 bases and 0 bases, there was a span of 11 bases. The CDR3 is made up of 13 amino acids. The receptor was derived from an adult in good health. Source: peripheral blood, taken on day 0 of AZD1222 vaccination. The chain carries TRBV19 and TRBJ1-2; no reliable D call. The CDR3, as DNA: TGTGCCAGCCACTCGCTAGCTAACTATGGCTACACCTTC. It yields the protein CASHSLANYGYTF.